This paragraph reports one TCR beta chain. Trimming took 4 bases from V and 4 from J, leaving 8 bases between them. This CDR3 comprises 13 residues. Germline V lookup: CDR1 GTSNPN, CDR2 SVGIG (reference sequence). The data belong to a study of blood T cell repertoires in COVID-19. About the study: The study drew acute and convalescent COVID-19 samples from the United States, Italy and Spain. T cells, B-cell-depleted T cells, or PBMCs provided the cDNA or gDNA that served as material.

Per the original data handling: Quantification of nucleated cells was approximated via reference gene primer amplification. Here immunoSEQ multiplex PCR was the method, and the copy in TCRdb shows in-frame clones only, minus some. V and J calls and clone size are given by that table; D and trimming were obtained from the DNA. The repertoire holds around 79,000 clones, with around 89% as singletons. The gene calls are TRBV30 and TRBJ2-6; D call uncertain. The clonotype originates from a man between 65 and 85 years old with active or convalescent COVID-19. The source material was peripheral blood. CDR3 protein: CAWTPTGANVLTF. CDR3 coding DNA: TGTGCCTGGACCCCGACAGGGGCCAACGTCCTGACTTTC.